This T cell receptor (beta chain) was captured in a study of blood T cell repertoires in COVID-19. The overall study: T cells, B-cell-depleted T cells, or PBMCs supplied cDNA or gDNA.

Clones were sequenced by immunoSEQ multiplex PCR, and TCRdb holds only the in-frame ones, with some missing. The sample consists of fewer than 85,000 clones, approximately 90% of them appearing once. The CDR3 runs to 13 residues. Trimming took 0 bases from V and 4 from J, leaving 6 bases between them. The germline V gene has CDR1 SGHDN and CDR2 FVKESK. Sequenced: peripheral blood. The V gene is TRBV14, the J gene TRBJ2-5; no clear D gene. This TCR came from a human donor in a cohort sampled during active COVID-19. For the CDR3, the DNA is TGTGCCAGCAGCCAAGATTTCGGAGAGACCCAGTACTTC. Translation gives CASSQDFGETQYF.